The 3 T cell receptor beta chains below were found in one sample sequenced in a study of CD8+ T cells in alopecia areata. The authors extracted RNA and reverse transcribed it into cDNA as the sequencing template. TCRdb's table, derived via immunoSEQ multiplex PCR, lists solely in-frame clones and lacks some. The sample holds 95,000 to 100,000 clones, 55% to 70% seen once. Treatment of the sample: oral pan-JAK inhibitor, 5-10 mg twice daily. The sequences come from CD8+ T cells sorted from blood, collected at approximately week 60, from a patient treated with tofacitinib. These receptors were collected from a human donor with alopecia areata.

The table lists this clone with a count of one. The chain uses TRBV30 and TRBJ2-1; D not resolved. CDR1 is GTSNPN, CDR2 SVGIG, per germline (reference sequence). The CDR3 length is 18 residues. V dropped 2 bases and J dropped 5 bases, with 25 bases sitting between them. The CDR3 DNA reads TGTGCCTGGAGTCCTCAACCAGTTCCGGGCCAATCAAACAATGAGCAGTTCTTC. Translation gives CAWSPQPVPGQSNNEQFF.

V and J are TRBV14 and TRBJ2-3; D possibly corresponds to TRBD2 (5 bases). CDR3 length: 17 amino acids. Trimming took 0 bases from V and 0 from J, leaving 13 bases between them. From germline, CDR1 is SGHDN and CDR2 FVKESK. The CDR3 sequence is CASSQEGQRISTDTQYF. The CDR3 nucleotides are TGTGCCAGCAGCCAAGAGGGTCAGCGGATAAGCACAGATACGCAGTATTTT.

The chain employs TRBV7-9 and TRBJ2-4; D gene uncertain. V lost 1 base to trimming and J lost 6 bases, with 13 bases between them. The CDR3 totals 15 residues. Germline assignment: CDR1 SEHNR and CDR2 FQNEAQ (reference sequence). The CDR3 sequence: CASSLVDTILNIQYF. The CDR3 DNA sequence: TGTGCCAGCAGCTTAGTCGACACCATCTTAAACATTCAGTACTTC. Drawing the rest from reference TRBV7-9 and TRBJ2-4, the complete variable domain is DTGVSQNPRHKITKRGQNVTFRCDPISEHNRLYWYRQTLGQGPEFLTYFQNEAQLEKSRLLSDRFSAERPKGSFSTLEIQRTEQGDSAMYLCASSLVDTILNIQYFGAGTRLSVL.